This entry concerns a single T cell receptor (beta chain). This record belongs to a study of T cell changes during pregnancy in multiple sclerosis. Sequenced by immunoSEQ multiplex PCR; TCRdb stores in-frame clones only, minus some. This table has tens of thousands of clones, approximately 93% appearing once. The CDR3 has 16 amino acids. V gave up 0 bases and J gave up 4 bases; unmatched junction bases: 8. CDR1 and CDR2 from the germline V gene are LGHNA and YNFKEQ. The rearrangement joins TRBV4-2 to TRBJ2-7, with TRBD2 matching 8 bases. The sequences come from CD8+ T cells from peripheral blood mononuclear cells, collected in the second trimester of pregnancy. This TCR derives from a female donor with multiple sclerosis, enrolled in a pregnancy study. This CDR3 reads CASSQDVGGGSYEQYF. CDR3 sequence (DNA): TGTGCCAGCAGCCAAGATGTCGGCGGGGGGTCGTACGAGCAGTACTTC.